This T cell receptor (beta chain) was sequenced for a study of T cells in Graves' hyperthyroidism and ophthalmopathy. The study's findings and limits: Peripheral blood also featured most of the thyroid clonotypes expanded above 0.001. The model's output predicted ophthalmopathy at a median of roughly 6 months prior to onset.

Investigators excluded patients with uncontrolled infection, other autoimmune disease, pregnancy or lactation. Orbital computed tomography and thyroid ultrasound, together with serum TRAb and thyroxine and clinical symptoms, were used for diagnoses. Researchers took RNA transcripts and amplified the TCR beta CDR3 regions from them. When the TCR CDR3 underwent first-round RT-PCR, the HTBI primer set was used. One entry per CDR3 protein, called by TCRdb with MiXCR from the multiplex PCR reads. The repertoire has hundreds of thousands of distinct CDR3 sequences, roughly 46% of them found once; the top ten carry less than 9%. Worth noting for this clonotype: The antigen is not known.

This CDR3 comprises 13 residues. The germline gives CDR1 ENHRY, CDR2 SYGVKD. V was clipped by 8 bases and J by 3 bases, with 11 bases between them. The sequenced material came from peripheral blood or thyroid tissue (not recorded which). V is TRBV10-3 and J is TRBJ1-5; unclear D gene. The sequence was collected from an adult man with Graves' disease, either hyperthyroidism or ophthalmopathy (not recorded which). The CDR3 loop is CAIGRMINQPQHF. The DNA of the CDR3 is TGTGCCATCGGACGAATGATCAATCAGCCCCAGCATTTT.